This paragraph reports one T cell receptor (beta chain). Its antigen is undetermined. Included in the TCR beta cDNA libraries were unique molecular identifiers. Input amounts of 1 to 10 million T cells were used. These gave roughly 500,000 cDNA molecules, so each molecule approximated one T cell. TCRdb called the PCR reads again in MiXCR, with one record for every CDR3 protein. The sample carries hundreds of thousands of distinct CDR3 sequences, under 55% recorded once. The data belong to a study of post-analysis software for immune sequencing data. Study-wide results and caveats: By F measure, samples from a shared preparation batch strongly co-clustered. The normalized Chao1 diversity of multiple sclerosis patients was significantly lower than that of controls. When patients were compared with controls, about five TRBV segments were more frequent, TRBV5-6, TRBV5-1 and TRBV20-1 among them.

Trimming removed 5 bases at V and 1 base at J, with 25 bases between. The length of the CDR3 is 18 residues. Germline CDR1 DFQATT, CDR2 SNEGSKA (reference sequence). The sample comprised blood. The chain uses TRBV20-1 and TRBJ2-3; tentatively, D is TRBD1 or TRBD2 (5 bases each). This receptor was identified in a girl aged 10 to 17 with multiple sclerosis. CDR3 DNA: TGCAGTGCTCGCCCCACCTGGTCTAGCCAAGGGGGCACAGATACGCAGTATTTT. Translated, it gives CSARPTWSSQGGTDTQYF.